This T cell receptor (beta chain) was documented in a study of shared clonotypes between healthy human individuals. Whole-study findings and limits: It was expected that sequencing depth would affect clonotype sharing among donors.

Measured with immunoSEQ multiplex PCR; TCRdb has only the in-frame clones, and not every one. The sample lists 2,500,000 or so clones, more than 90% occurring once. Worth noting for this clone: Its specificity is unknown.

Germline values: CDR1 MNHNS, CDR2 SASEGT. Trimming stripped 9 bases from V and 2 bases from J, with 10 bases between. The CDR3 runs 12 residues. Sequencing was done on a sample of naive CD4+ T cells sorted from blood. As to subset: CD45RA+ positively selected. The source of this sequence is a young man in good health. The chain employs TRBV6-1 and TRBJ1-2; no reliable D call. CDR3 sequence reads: CASLRPNYGYTF. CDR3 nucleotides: TGTGCCAGTCTAAGGCCAAACTATGGCTACACCTTC.